A selection of T cell receptor beta chains follows, all from one sample in a study of T cell changes during pregnancy in multiple sclerosis. Repertoires were generated with immunoSEQ multiplex PCR, while TCRdb's copy carries only in-frame clones and drops some. This repertoire shows approximately 25,000 clones, approximately 90% found once; its top ten account for nearly 0.75%. The sample consisted of CD4+ T cells from peripheral blood mononuclear cells, taken in the first trimester of pregnancy. The source of these receptors is a female donor in good health, enrolled as a control in a pregnancy study. Both conserved end residues are part of each CDR3. D genes are given only for firm matches. Part of the rows lack a size; the others show once, few, many or a class for expanded clones.

V	D	size	J	CDR3	DNA
TRBV7-6	.	once	TRBJ2-1	CASSGGLEQFF	TGTGCCAGCAGCGGGGGGTTGGAGCAGTTCTTC
TRBV21-1	.	.	TRBJ1-5	CASSKEGGNRQSFGNQPQHF	TGTGCCAGCAGCAAAGAGGGGGGGAATCGTCAGAGTTTTGGCAATCAGCCCCAGCATTTT
TRBV7-9	TRBD1	.	TRBJ1-1	CASRKTGALSMNTEAFF	TGTGCCAGCAGAAAGACAGGGGCCCTCTCCATGAACACTGAAGCTTTCTTT
TRBV2	TRBD1	.	TRBJ1-5	CASSRGTGAVQPQHF	TGTGCCAGCAGCCGGGGGACAGGGGCCGTTCAGCCCCAGCATTTT
TRBV6-5	.	.	TRBJ2-7	CASSYRLSYEQYF	TGTGCCAGCAGTTACCGACTGTCCTACGAGCAGTACTTC
TRBV27	.	.	TRBJ1-1	CASSSAGWNTEAFF	TGTGCCAGCAGTTCCGCAGGGTGGAACACTGAAGCTTTCTTT
TRBV27	.	.	TRBJ2-5	CASSSPGVQETQYF	TGTGCCAGCAGTTCCCCGGGGGTCCAAGAGACCCAGTACTTC
TRBV19	.	.	TRBJ2-7	CASSYGGEEEQYF	TGTGCCAGTAGTTACGGCGGGGAAGAGGAGCAGTACTTC
TRBV28	.	.	TRBJ1-1	CASSLFKNTEAFF	TGTGCCAGCAGTTTATTCAAGAACACTGAAGCTTTCTTT
TRBV6-1	TRBD2	once	TRBJ2-7	CASSEIAGASYEQYF	TGTGCCAGCAGTGAAATAGCGGGAGCCTCCTACGAGCAGTACTTC
TRBV5-5	.	.	TRBJ1-3	CASSRLQGSGNTIYF	TGTGCCAGCAGCCGATTACAGGGATCTGGAAACACCATATATTTT
TRBV11-2	TRBD1	.	TRBJ1-3	CASSFETGQGNTIYF	TGTGCCAGCAGCTTCGAGACGGGACAGGGAAACACCATATATTTT
TRBV6-6	TRBD1	once	TRBJ2-7	CASSPLQGARSYEQYF	TGTGCCAGCAGCCCACTACAGGGGGCTCGGTCCTACGAGCAGTACTTC
TRBV5-6	.	.	TRBJ2-5	CASSLGGTDLGTQYF	TGTGCCAGCAGCTTAGGCGGGACAGATTTAGGGACCCAGTACTTC
TRBV5-1	TRBD2	.	TRBJ2-5	CASSAVAGDQETQYF	TGCGCCAGCAGCGCCGTGGCGGGGGATCAAGAGACCCAGTACTTC
TRBV7-9	.	once	TRBJ1-6	CASSPRSSYNSPLHF	TGTGCCAGCAGCCCCCGTAGCTCCTATAATTCACCCCTCCACTTT
TRBV6-6	.	.	TRBJ2-2	CASSYSESRGGELFF	TGTGCCAGCAGTTACTCCGAAAGTCGGGGTGGGGAGCTGTTTTTT
TRBV7-3	TRBD2	once	TRBJ2-5	CASSPTPGLAWLSAQYF	TGTGCCAGCAGCCCCACCCCAGGACTAGCCTGGCTCTCGGCCCAGTACTTC
TRBV7-9	TRBD1	.	TRBJ1-2	CASSRAMDRGYGYTF	TGTGCCAGCAGCCGAGCCATGGACAGGGGGTATGGCTACACCTTC
TRBV5-8	.	.	TRBJ1-5	CASTEVVSQPQHF	TGTGCCAGCACCGAAGTTGTGAGTCAGCCCCAGCATTTT
TRBV30	.	once	TRBJ2-7	CAWEDTAYEQYF	TGTGCCTGGGAAGACACCGCCTACGAGCAGTACTTC
TRBV6-4	.	.	TRBJ2-3	CASSDSQASTDTQYF	TGTGCCAGCAGTGACTCACAGGCGAGCACAGATACGCAGTATTTT
TRBV7-8	TRBD1	once	TRBJ1-6	CASSPRQGNSPLHF	TGTGCCAGCAGCCCCCGACAGGGTAATTCACCCCTCCACTTT
TRBV5-1	TRBD2	.	TRBJ2-3	CASSLGRGIKDTQYF	TGCGCCAGCAGCTTAGGGAGGGGTATAAAGGATACGCAGTATTTT
TRBV19	.	few	TRBJ2-5	CASSTRTKQETQYF	TGTGCCAGTAGTACCCGGACTAAGCAAGAGACCCAGTACTTC
TRBV27	TRBD1	.	TRBJ1-1	CASGPVLTGVFRINTEAFF	TGTGCCAGCGGCCCCGTTTTAACAGGGGTATTTAGAATCAACACTGAAGCTTTCTTT
TRBV18	.	.	TRBJ1-2	CASSPGEGLYGYTF	TGTGCCAGCTCACCAGGGGAGGGACTCTATGGCTACACCTTC
TRBV5-8	.	.	TRBJ2-7	CASSPSHEQYF	TGTGCCAGCAGCCCCTCCCACGAGCAGTACTTC
TRBV5-8	TRBD1	.	TRBJ2-5	CASSLGTGRETQYF	TGTGCCAGCAGCTTAGGGACAGGGCGGGAGACCCAGTACTTC
TRBV12-2	.	.	TRBJ2-1	CASRPIGLAGDSSYNEQFF	TGTGCAAGTCGCCCTATAGGGCTAGCGGGAGACAGCTCCTACAATGAGCAGTTCTTC
TRBV15	TRBD1	once	TRBJ2-5	CATSYPGTEETQYF	TGTGCCACCAGCTACCCTGGGACAGAAGAGACCCAGTACTTC
TRBV28	.	.	TRBJ1-5	CASSFAGAVRNQPQHF	TGTGCCAGCAGTTTCGCAGGGGCAGTACGCAATCAGCCCCAGCATTTT
TRBV7-6	TRBD2	.	TRBJ2-2	CASSLAPSGELFF	TGTGCCAGCAGCTTAGCTCCTAGCGGAGAGCTGTTTTTT
TRBV9	.	.	TRBJ2-1	CASSVALAVGGEQFF	TGTGCCAGCAGCGTAGCATTAGCCGTGGGGGGTGAGCAGTTCTTC
TRBV10-3	.	.	TRBJ1-4	CAISTGRDEKLFF	TGTGCCATCAGTACAGGGAGGGATGAAAAACTGTTTTTT
TRBV4-1	.	.	TRBJ1-6	CASSLRAGLSPLHF	TGCGCCAGCAGCTTAAGAGCAGGCCTTTCACCCCTCCACTTT
TRBV6-5	TRBD1	.	TRBJ1-2	CASRPTGTATYGYTF	TGTGCCAGCAGGCCGACCGGGACAGCGACATATGGCTACACCTTC
TRBV6-1	TRBD2	.	TRBJ2-2	CASRALAGNTGELFF	TGTGCCAGCAGGGCACTAGCGGGCAACACCGGGGAGCTGTTTTTT
TRBV28	TRBD1	.	TRBJ1-2	CASSFAGTGGLIYGYTF	TGTGCCAGCAGTTTTGCGGGGACAGGGGGCCTTATCTATGGCTACACCTTC
TRBV6-1	.	.	TRBJ2-7	CASNAGFYEQYF	TGTGCCAGCAATGCAGGTTTCTACGAGCAGTACTTC
TRBV5-4	TRBD2	.	TRBJ2-7	CASSLGSGGPYEQYF	TGTGCCAGCAGCTTGGGATCGGGGGGTCCTTACGAGCAGTACTTC
TRBV5-1	.	.	TRBJ1-4	CASSPGRTNEKLFF	TGCGCCAGCAGCCCGGGGAGGACCAATGAAAAACTGTTTTTT